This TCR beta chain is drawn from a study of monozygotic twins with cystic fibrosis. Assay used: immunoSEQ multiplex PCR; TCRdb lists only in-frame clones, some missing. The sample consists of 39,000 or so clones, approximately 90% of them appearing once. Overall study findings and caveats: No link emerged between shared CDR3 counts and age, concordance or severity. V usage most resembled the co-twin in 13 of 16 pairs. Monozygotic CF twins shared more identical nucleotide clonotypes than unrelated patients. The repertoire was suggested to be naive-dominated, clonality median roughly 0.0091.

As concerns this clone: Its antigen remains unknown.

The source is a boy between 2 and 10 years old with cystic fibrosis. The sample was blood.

The CDR3 spells CASSEPGQGHYGYTF. The DNA for the CDR3 is TGTGCCAGCAGTGAGCCGGGACAGGGGCACTATGGCTACACCTTC. The V call is TRBV6-1, the J call TRBJ1-2; TRBD1 agrees at 10 bases. The CDR3 contains 15 residues. Looked up from germline, CDR1 is MNHNS and CDR2 is SASEGT. The V gene end was trimmed by 3 bases and the J gene end by 3 bases; junction bases not matched to a gene: 4.